Listed below are T cell receptor beta chains from one sample, sequenced in a study of blood T cell repertoires in COVID-19. Libraries were prepared by immunoSEQ multiplex PCR; TCRdb keeps only in-frame clonotypes and omits some of them. This sample has roughly 61,000 clones, with more than 75% found just once. Sequenced sample: peripheral blood. These receptors were obtained from a man aged 35 to 55 with active COVID-19. Both conserved end residues are part of each CDR3. The D gene is left open where the match is weak. Clone size is stated in some rows and not others, as once, few, many or a class when expanded.

.	.	TRBV11-2	TRBJ2-5	TGTGCCAGCAGCTTAGACTGGCAGACCCAGTACTTC	CASSLDWQTQYF
.	once	TRBV7-6	TRBJ2-7	TGTGCCAGCAGCTTAGTGGCGGGATCCCGCTACGAGCAGTACTTC	CASSLVAGSRYEQYF
.	.	TRBV19	TRBJ1-5	TGTGCCAGTAGTATTACTCAGAGGGAGCCCCAGCATTTT	CASSITQREPQHF
TRBD1	.	TRBV5-8	TRBJ2-7	TGTGCCAGCAGCTGGCCGACAGGGAATTACGAGCAGTACTTC	CASSWPTGNYEQYF
TRBD1	.	TRBV28	TRBJ1-2	TGTGCCAGCAGTTCTCCTGGGACAGGGGCCTATGGCTACACCTTC	CASSSPGTGAYGYTF
.	.	TRBV10-3	TRBJ2-3	TGTGCCATCACAAGGGGCGCTAACACAGATACGCAGTATTTT	CAITRGANTDTQYF
.	once	TRBV5-6	TRBJ1-1	TGTGCCAGCAGCTTGACTGACCGACAAAGCCCTGAAGCTTTCTTT	CASSLTDRQSPEAFF
TRBD1	.	TRBV2	TRBJ2-1	TGTGCCAGCAGCCTCGACAGGGGAGGCAATGAGCAGTTCTTC	CASSLDRGGNEQFF
.	.	TRBV7-3	TRBJ1-6	TGTGCCAGCAGCTTAACCCCGGGTCCACCCCTCCACTTT	CASSLTPGPPLHF
.	.	TRBV28	TRBJ2-7	TGTGCCAGCAGTTTAGTTTCTACTGAGCAGTACTTC	CASSLVSTEQYF
TRBD2	many	TRBV7-3	TRBJ2-3	TGTGCCAGCAGCTCAAGCGGGAGTAGCGCAGATACGCAGTATTTT	CASSSSGSSADTQYF
.	.	TRBV11-1	TRBJ2-3	TGTGCCAGCAGCTTTGTGTCACCCGAGGATACGCAGTATTTT	CASSFVSPEDTQYF
TRBD2	few	TRBV6-5	TRBJ2-5	TGTGCCAGCAGTCCCAGGACTAGCCTCAGGACCCAGTACTTC	CASSPRTSLRTQYF
.	.	TRBV7-2	TRBJ2-1	TGTGCCAGCAGCTCGGACACGGGCGAGCAGTTCTTC	CASSSDTGEQFF
TRBD2	.	TRBV27	TRBJ2-1	TGTGCCAGCAGTACAGACACTAGCGGGATTTTCCCCAATGAGCAGTTCTTC	CASSTDTSGIFPNEQFF
TRBD1	.	TRBV6-1	TRBJ1-1	TGTGCCAGCAGTGCCGTCGCCGGGACAGGGCCAAACACTGAAGCTTTCTTT	CASSAVAGTGPNTEAFF
TRBD1	once	TRBV30	TRBJ1-2	TGTGCCTGGAGTTTCGACAGGGGAGGTCGTGGCTACACCTTC	CAWSFDRGGRGYTF
.	.	TRBV29-1	TRBJ2-4	TGCAGCGTTCGAGAGGGGGGGTCCAAAAACATTCAGTACTTC	CSVREGGSKNIQYF
.	.	TRBV29-1	TRBJ2-2	TGCAGCGTGAGACCAAACTCCAGGGACACCGGGGAGCTGTTTTTT	CSVRPNSRDTGELFF
.	.	TRBV28	TRBJ1-5	TGTGCCAGCTCCCCGGGGGGGGCCCATAGCAATCAGCCCCAGCATTTT	CASSPGGAHSNQPQHF
.	.	TRBV6-5	TRBJ1-1	TGTGCCAGCAGTTCAGAGAACACTGAAGCTTTCTTT	CASSSENTEAFF
.	.	TRBV18	TRBJ2-5	TGTGCCAGCTCACCATTCGAGGCTTTCCAAGAGACCCAGTACTTC	CASSPFEAFQETQYF